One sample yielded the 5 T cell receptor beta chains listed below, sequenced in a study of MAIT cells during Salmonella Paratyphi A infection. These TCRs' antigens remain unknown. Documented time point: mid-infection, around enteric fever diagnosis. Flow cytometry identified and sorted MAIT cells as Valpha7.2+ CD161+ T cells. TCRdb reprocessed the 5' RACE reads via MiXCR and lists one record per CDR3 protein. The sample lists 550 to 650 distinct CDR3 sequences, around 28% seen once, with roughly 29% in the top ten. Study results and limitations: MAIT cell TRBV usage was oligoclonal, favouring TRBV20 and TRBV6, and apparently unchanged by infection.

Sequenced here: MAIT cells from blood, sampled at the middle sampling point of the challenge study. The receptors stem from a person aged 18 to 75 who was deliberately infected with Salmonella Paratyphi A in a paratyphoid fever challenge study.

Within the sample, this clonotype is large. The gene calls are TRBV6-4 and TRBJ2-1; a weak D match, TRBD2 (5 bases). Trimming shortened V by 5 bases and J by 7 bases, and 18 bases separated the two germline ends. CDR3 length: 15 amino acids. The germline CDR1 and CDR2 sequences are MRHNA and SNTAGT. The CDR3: CASSSEAATGNEQFF. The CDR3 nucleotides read TGTGCCAGCAGTTCCGAGGCGGCCACGGGGAATGAGCAGTTCTTC.

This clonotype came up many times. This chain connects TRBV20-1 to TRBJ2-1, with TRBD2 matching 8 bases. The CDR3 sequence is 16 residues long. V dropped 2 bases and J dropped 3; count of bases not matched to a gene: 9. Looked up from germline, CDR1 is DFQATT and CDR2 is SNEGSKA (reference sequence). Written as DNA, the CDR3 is TGCAGTGCTAGACGCCTGGGAGCGGGAGACTACAATGAGCAGTTCTTC. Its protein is CSARRLGAGDYNEQFF.

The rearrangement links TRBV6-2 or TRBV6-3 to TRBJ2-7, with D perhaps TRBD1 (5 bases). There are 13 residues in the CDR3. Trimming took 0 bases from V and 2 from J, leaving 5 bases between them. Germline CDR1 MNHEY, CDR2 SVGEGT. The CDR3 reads CASSYSDTYEQYF. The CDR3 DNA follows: TGTGCCAGCAGTTACTCGGACACCTACGAGCAGTACTTC.

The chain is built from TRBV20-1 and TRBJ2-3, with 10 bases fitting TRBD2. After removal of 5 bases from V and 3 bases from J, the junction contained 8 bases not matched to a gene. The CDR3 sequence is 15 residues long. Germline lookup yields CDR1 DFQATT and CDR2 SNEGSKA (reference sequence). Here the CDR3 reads CSASPSGRTTDTQYF. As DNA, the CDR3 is TGCAGTGCTTCCCCTAGCGGGAGAACGACAGATACGCAGTATTTT.

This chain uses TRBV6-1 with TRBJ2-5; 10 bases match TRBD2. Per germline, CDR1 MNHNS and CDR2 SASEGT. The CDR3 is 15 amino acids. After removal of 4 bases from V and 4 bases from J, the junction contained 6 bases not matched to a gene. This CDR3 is CASSGLAGGSETQYF. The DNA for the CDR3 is TGTGCCAGCAGTGGATTAGCGGGAGGCTCAGAGACCCAGTACTTC.